These T cell receptor beta chains were read from a single sample in a study of blood T cell repertoires in COVID-19. Only in-frame clones appear in the TCRdb table, and some are missing; sequencing was by immunoSEQ multiplex PCR. The repertoire holds about 500,000 clones, 70% to 90% seen once, with roughly 8% in the top ten. Sequencing input: peripheral blood. Source of these receptors: a woman aged 50 to 60 with COVID-19, enrolled during active disease. CDR3s include the opening cysteine and the closing phenylalanine or tryptophan. D genes are given only for firm matches. Rows give clone size only sometimes, using once, few, many, or a class for an expanded clone.

cdr3_aa	cdr3_nt	d_call	v_call	j_call	clone_size
CAISRGGRTGELFF	TGTGCCATCTCCCGAGGGGGCCGAACCGGGGAGCTGTTTTTT	TRBD1	TRBV28	TRBJ2-2	.
CASSPTSGPWVDTQYF	TGTGCCAGCAGCCCTACTAGCGGGCCCTGGGTAGATACGCAGTATTTT	TRBD2	TRBV9	TRBJ2-3	.
CASSGPPGDDGYTF	TGTGCCAGCAGTGGCCCTCCAGGGGACGATGGCTACACCTTC	.	TRBV2	TRBJ1-2	.
CASRRSGTGNYGYTF	TGTGCCAGTAGGCGCTCCGGGACAGGGAACTATGGCTACACCTTC	TRBD1	TRBV19	TRBJ1-2	.
CATSDQRAEAGGGTDTQYF	TGTGCCACCAGTGACCAACGGGCGGAAGCGGGGGGGGGCACAGATACGCAGTATTTT	TRBD2	TRBV24-1	TRBJ2-3	.
CASSLGWDSETVEQYF	TGTGCCAGCAGCTTAGGATGGGACTCCGAGACGGTTGAGCAGTACTTC	.	TRBV7-9	TRBJ2-7	.
CASSTTSYEQYF	TGTGCCAGCAGCACAACATCCTACGAGCAGTACTTC	.	TRBV7-9	TRBJ2-7	.
CSFRGSGSGNTIYF	TGCAGCTTTAGGGGGTCAGGCTCTGGAAACACCATATATTTT	.	TRBV29-1	TRBJ1-3	.
CASSPGGSWGYTF	TGTGCCAGCAGCCCAGGGGGTAGCTGGGGCTACACCTTC	TRBD1	TRBV7-2	TRBJ1-2	.
CAWSTSGNVFNEKLFF	TGTGCCTGGAGTACATCAGGGAACGTCTTTAATGAAAAACTGTTTTTT	.	TRBV30	TRBJ1-4	.
CASLRGTEAFF	TGTGCCAGTTTACGAGGGACTGAAGCTTTCTTT	.	TRBV19	TRBJ1-1	.
CASSLAPGNTEAFF	TGTGCCAGCAGCTTAGCCCCGGGGAACACTGAAGCTTTCTTT	.	TRBV7-9	TRBJ1-1	once
CASSLGGGNEKLFF	TGTGCCAGCAGCTTAGGAGGGGGCAATGAAAAACTGTTTTTT	TRBD1	TRBV7-2	TRBJ1-4	.
CASSLNSGNQPQHF	TGTGCCAGCAGCTTGAATTCGGGGAATCAGCCCCAGCATTTT	.	TRBV11-2	TRBJ1-5	.
CASKGQGDEQFF	TGTGCCAGCAAGGGACAGGGCGATGAGCAGTTCTTC	TRBD1	TRBV7-6	TRBJ2-1	.
CATSGDLGDTQYF	TGTGCCACTTCAGGGGATCTAGGAGATACGCAGTATTTT	.	TRBV24-1	TRBJ2-3	.
CASSLDRGRGYGYTF	TGTGCCAGCAGCTTAGACAGGGGAAGAGGCTATGGCTACACCTTC	TRBD1	TRBV13	TRBJ1-2	.
CASRDSQGRTEAFF	TGTGCCAGCAGGGATTCACAGGGGCGAACTGAAGCTTTCTTT	TRBD1	TRBV6-5	TRBJ1-1	.
CASSEALALAGMGTDTQYF	TGTGCCAGCAGTGAAGCGCTTGCACTAGCGGGGATGGGGACAGATACGCAGTATTTT	TRBD2	TRBV2	TRBJ2-3	.
CASSPRDSYYEQYF	TGTGCCAGCTCACCTCGGGACAGCTACTACGAGCAGTACTTC	TRBD1	TRBV18	TRBJ2-7	.
CASSQEGQELLSAEAFF	TGCGCCAGCAGCCAAGAGGGACAGGAGCTCCTCTCCGCTGAAGCTTTCTTT	TRBD1	TRBV4-1	TRBJ1-1	.
CASSRGQNYGYTF	TGTGCCAGCAGTCGGGGACAGAACTATGGCTACACCTTC	TRBD1	TRBV6-5	TRBJ1-2	.
CASSLATGDTQYF	TGCGCCAGCAGCTTGGCCACGGGGGATACGCAGTATTTT	.	TRBV5-1	TRBJ2-3	.
CASSQATGSDSPLHF	TGCGCCAGCAGCCAAGCGACAGGGTCGGACTCACCCCTCCACTTT	TRBD1	TRBV4-1	TRBJ1-6	.
CASSEIEGNTIYF	TGTGCCAGCAGTGAGATCGAGGGAAACACCATATATTTT	.	TRBV2	TRBJ1-3	.
CAWRGGEEYGYTF	TGTGCCTGGCGTGGAGGGGAGGAGTATGGCTACACCTTC	.	TRBV30	TRBJ1-2	.
CASSRLAGGHNEQFF	TGTGCCAGCTCCCGACTAGCGGGGGGGCACAATGAGCAGTTCTTC	TRBD2	TRBV18	TRBJ2-1	.
CASSYDDRMGSDTQYF	TGTGCCAGCAGTTATGATGACAGGATGGGGTCAGATACGCAGTATTTT	.	TRBV7-3	TRBJ2-3	.
CATSPTGTSGTGELFF	TGTGCCACCAGCCCGACAGGGACTAGCGGAACCGGGGAGCTGTTTTTT	TRBD2	TRBV15	TRBJ2-2	.
CASKPGRVTANTGELFF	TGTGCCAGTAAGCCAGGCAGGGTCACCGCGAACACCGGGGAGCTGTTTTTT	.	TRBV19	TRBJ2-2	.
CASGRVYEQYF	TGTGCCAGCGGGCGCGTCTACGAGCAGTACTTC	.	TRBV6-5	TRBJ2-7	few
CASSLNQGAGGYTF	TGTGCCAGCAGCCTGAATCAGGGGGCAGGAGGCTACACCTTC	TRBD1	TRBV4-2	TRBJ1-2	.
CSVGGTAETNYYGYTF	TGCAGCGTTGGAGGGACAGCTGAAACGAACTACTATGGCTACACCTTC	TRBD1	TRBV29-1	TRBJ1-2	once
CASSRTGEGTDTQYF	TGTGCCAGCAGCAGGACAGGGGAGGGCACAGATACGCAGTATTTT	TRBD1	TRBV9	TRBJ2-3	.
CAISESFYPQGLAGNEQFF	TGTGCCATCAGTGAGTCGTTTTACCCCCAGGGACTAGCGGGCAATGAGCAGTTCTTC	TRBD2	TRBV10-3	TRBJ2-1	.
CASSEPGQGAHGYTF	TGCGCCAGCAGTGAGCCGGGACAGGGGGCGCATGGCTACACCTTC	TRBD1	TRBV10-2	TRBJ1-2	.
CASSKTGRGPSYNYGYTF	TGTGCCAGCAGCAAAACGGGCAGGGGGCCATCCTACAACTATGGCTACACCTTC	.	TRBV21-1	TRBJ1-2	.
CASSKTGGDYNEQFF	TGTGCCAGCAGTAAGACAGGGGGAGACTACAATGAGCAGTTCTTC	TRBD1	TRBV6-5	TRBJ2-1	once
CATRTGGNQPQHF	TGTGCCACCCGGACAGGGGGCAATCAGCCCCAGCATTTT	TRBD1	TRBV24-1	TRBJ1-5	few
CASSLAGYTEAFF	TGTGCCAGCAGTTTGGCAGGGTACACTGAAGCTTTCTTT	.	TRBV12-3/TRBV12-4	TRBJ1-1	once
CASSQVIAAEVGELFF	TGCGCCAGCAGCCAAGTCATAGCGGCCGAGGTTGGGGAGCTGTTTTTT	.	TRBV4-1	TRBJ2-2	.
CAWSAWTGGFTGELFF	TGTGCCTGGAGCGCTTGGACAGGGGGGTTTACCGGGGAGCTGTTTTTT	TRBD1	TRBV30	TRBJ2-2	.
CASSVTGNWGGGLYGYTF	TGTGCCAGCAGCGTAACGGGAAACTGGGGGGGAGGGCTCTATGGCTACACCTTC	.	TRBV9	TRBJ1-2	.
CASGKGGEAFF	TGTGCCAGCGGAAAGGGCGGGGAAGCTTTCTTT	.	TRBV6-5	TRBJ1-1	.
CASSLDGGSNYGYTF	TGTGCCAGCAGCTTAGACGGGGGGAGCAACTATGGCTACACCTTC	.	TRBV11-2	TRBJ1-2	.
CASSRGNSPLHF	TGTGCCAGCAGTCGGGGTAATTCACCCCTCCACTTT	.	TRBV6-2/TRBV6-3	TRBJ1-6	.
CSAPTGGEQFF	TGCAGTGCTCCTACCGGCGGTGAGCAGTTCTTC	.	TRBV20-1	TRBJ2-1	.
CASSQDRYSNQPQHF	TGTGCCAGCAGCCAAGACAGATATAGCAATCAGCCCCAGCATTTT	.	TRBV3-1/TRBV3-2	TRBJ1-5	.
CSVGGRVNTEAFF	TGCAGCGTTGGCGGCAGGGTGAACACTGAAGCTTTCTTT	.	TRBV29-1	TRBJ1-1	.
CASSELSGTANTEAFF	TGTGCCAGCAGTGAACTTTCCGGGACAGCTAACACTGAAGCTTTCTTT	TRBD1	TRBV2	TRBJ1-1	.
CASRAMTGTTYEQYF	TGTGCCAGCAGAGCTATGACAGGTACAACCTACGAGCAGTACTTC	.	TRBV2	TRBJ2-7	.
CASRSMGGSTEAFF	TGCGCCAGCAGGTCAATGGGCGGGAGCACTGAAGCTTTCTTT	.	TRBV5-1	TRBJ1-1	.
CASSSRVADDKQYF	TGTGCCAGCAGCTCCCGGGTAGCGGACGACAAGCAGTACTTC	.	TRBV5-4	TRBJ2-7	.
CASSPTTGISATNEKLFF	TGTGCCAGTAGTCCGACGACAGGGATTTCCGCAACTAATGAAAAACTGTTTTTT	TRBD1	TRBV19	TRBJ1-4	.